This T cell receptor beta chain originates from a study of PD-L1 blockade in urothelial cancer (dated by TCRdb to about 2017). As for the study more broadly: Every patient began therapy around 2014 and was given atezolizumab 1,200 mg intravenously every 3 weeks. An ECOG performance status of 0 or 1 was recorded for the patients, and 0 to 3 prior chemotherapy regimens had been received by the patients. The study was an exploratory multi-omic analysis of somatic, immune and clinical correlates of response to PD-L1 blockade with atezolizumab in urothelial cancer. In the same patients who had TCR sequencing, pretreatment tumors also underwent whole exome sequencing and RNA sequencing. Pretreatment tumor samples, along with matched peripheral blood collected serially before and after atezolizumab treatment, underwent TCR sequencing. Pretreatment blood TCR-seq was available for about 30 patients, at least one posttreatment blood collection was obtained for 25 or so patients, and tumor TCR-seq was available for 25 or so patients. Blood samples were analyzed 3 weeks after the start of treatment (second dose) and 6 weeks after the start of treatment. Durable clinical benefit meant progression-free survival longer than 6 months, and TCR features were also tested against progression-free and overall survival. About 10 patients reached durable clinical benefit, while 20 or so patients did not. About 90% of the roughly 30 patients were males with bladder-origin urothelial cancer, and 18 of 29 reported a prior smoking history. Blood samples gave a median of 141,255 T cells and 80,000 to 95,000 unique TCRs, with a median clonality of approximately 0.08.

The full study reports these points: Because of the small sample size (n of about 30) and the many exploratory analyses performed, the results are intended to be regarded as hypothesis-generating. Among patients with durable benefit, tumor-associated TCR clones showed greater expansion in peripheral blood 3 weeks after treatment started (n ≈ 20, p = 0.022). A pretreatment peripheral blood TCR clonality below the median was linked to improved progression-free and overall survival.

Concerning this clone itself: This clone's antigen is unknown. There are no base qualities to consult, and no much larger clone falls within one base.

Reading the germline V gene (reference sequence) gives CDR1 SGHNT and CDR2 YYREEE. The CDR3 contains 12 residues, cysteine and phenylalanine counted. The CDR3 DNA has 36 bases and is translated from base 1. Trimming costs V 7 bases and J 5 bases, and their ends lie 12 bases apart. Synthetic TCR analog templates were spiked into each PCR so that absolute template abundance could be estimated from read counts. TCRbeta CDR3 regions were amplified from genomic DNA with bias-controlled V and J gene primers using the immunoSEQ assay. Sequencing of rearranged TCRbeta segments was performed at approximately 20X coverage. Per the source publication's procedure: Clustering was used to correct sequencing errors, and CDR3s were annotated against IMGT so that V, D and J genes could be assigned. Downstream analyses used only productive TCRbeta rearrangements, leaving out any out-of-frame or stop-codon sequences. To compute clonality, Shannon entropy was normalized by the log of the number of unique productive sequences and then subtracted from one. Fisher's exact test with Benjamini-Hochberg correction, at a threshold of adjusted p below 0.01, was used to find clones that differed between time points or between blood and tumor. The clones in this table, taken by TCRdb from immuneACCESS, are in-frame only. Not every clone is retained; where verified, under half of the shortfall comes from an unresolved V gene, and the cause of the rest is unknown. V, J and clone size are those of that table, while D and trimming were read from the DNA. For this sample there are approximately 93,000 clones; over 80% appear just once. Clones ranked in the top ten supply around 8.1% of the sample.

In light of the paper, this sample's time point label describes: peripheral blood 6 weeks after treatment start. A cohort of 25 to 30 patients with locally advanced or metastatic urothelial carcinoma, treated at Memorial Sloan Kettering on a trial protocol, was included. Peripheral blood mononuclear cells were collected pretreatment and during treatment, with between 1 and 8 total time points per patient. The Qiagen DNeasy Blood extraction kit was used to purify genomic DNA from total PBMCs and from tumor samples. PBMCs were collected pretreatment and during treatment and were isolated and stored as previously described.

The chain employs TRBV5-4 and TRBJ2-5; TRBD2 is a weak D gene call, 5 bases matching. This TCR derives from a man between 65 and 85 years old with urothelial cancer. The material was PBMCs, obtained around atezolizumab (anti-PD-L1) treatment. The DNA is as follows: TGTGCCAGCGCTGCTAGCACGGAGACCCAGTACTTC. Its product reads: CASAASTETQYF.